The 26 T cell receptor beta chains presented below share a single source sample, sequenced in a study of T cells in Graves' hyperthyroidism and ophthalmopathy. RNA transcripts gave rise to amplified TCR beta CDR3 regions. TCR CDR3 underwent first-round RT-PCR with the HTBI primer set. TCRdb itself ran the multiplex PCR reads through MiXCR, one entry per CDR3 protein. The table records roughly 250,000 distinct CDR3 sequences, about a sixth of them present only once. The sequenced material came from blood. These receptors all stem from a woman aged 18-29 years with Graves' ophthalmopathy.

In this sample, this clonotype turned up many times. The chain is built from TRBV5-5 and TRBJ2-1, with D perhaps being TRBD1 or TRBD2 (5 bases each). The V end was cut by 4 bases, the J end by 6 bases, with 11 bases between. Germline CDR1 and CDR2: SGHKS and YYEKEE (reference sequence). The CDR3 sequence is 13 residues long. The CDR3 DNA sequence: TGTGCCAGCAGCCCCGGGACCTTCAATGAGCAGTTCTTC. Its protein product is CASSPGTFNEQFF.

V usage is TRBV4-1 and J usage is TRBJ2-4; D is possibly TRBD1 (5 bases). There are 14 residues in the CDR3. Trimming pared 0 bases from V and 8 bases from J, leaving 11 bases between. CDR1 and CDR2 (germline): MGHRA, YSYEKL. The CDR3 DNA is TGCGCCAGCAGCCAAGAAGCCAGGGTCTACATTCAGTACTTC. It codes for CASSQEARVYIQYF.

The chain is built from TRBV12-3 or TRBV12-4 and TRBJ2-7, with TRBD1 as a possible D gene (5 bases). Trimming cost V 6 bases and J 2 bases, with 17 bases left between them. This CDR3 spans 15 amino acids. The CDR3 DNA reads TGTGCCAGCAGCCACTTCGCAGGGCCGACCTACGAGCAGTACTTC. It is translated as CASSHFAGPTYEQYF.

This clonotype came up many times. This chain uses TRBV28 with TRBJ2-1; 9 nucleotides agree with TRBD2. V lost 1 base and J lost 7; bases outside the gene matches: 11. The CDR3 is made up of 17 amino acids. Germline assignment: CDR1 MDHEN and CDR2 SYDVKM. The CDR3 spells CASSLLGRGGVRNEQFF. The DNA of the CDR3 is TGTGCCAGCAGTTTATTAGGGCGGGGGGGCGTTCGGAATGAGCAGTTCTTC.

The table lists this clonotype with many counts. The chain combines TRBV7-9 with TRBJ2-1; 8 bases match TRBD2. This CDR3 has 19 amino acids. Trimming cost V 0 bases and J 0 bases; bases outside gene matches: 10. Germline V gene data show CDR1 as SEHNR and CDR2 as FQNEAQ (reference sequence). The CDR3 is CASSLAIAGFFYSYNEQFF. The CDR3 DNA follows: TGTGCCAGCAGCTTAGCTATAGCGGGATTTTTTTACTCCTACAATGAGCAGTTCTTC.

There are many counts of this clonotype. This CDR3 reads CASSLHGNTIYF. The DNA of the CDR3 is TGTGCCAGCAGCTTACATGGAAACACCATATATTTT. V gene TRBV7-9 combines with J gene TRBJ1-3; D remains unclear. Deletions cut 2 bases from V and 3 bases from J, with 2 bases between. CDR3 length equals 12 residues. Germline assignment: CDR1 SEHNR and CDR2 FQNEAQ (reference sequence).

This clonotype was seen repeatedly, ten times or more. The chain recombines TRBV6-1 with TRBJ2-1, with 11 bases fitting TRBD2. The CDR3 has 18 amino acids. V was pared by 7 bases and J by 4 bases, with 15 bases of the junction left unmatched. The germline gives CDR1 MNHNS, CDR2 SASEGT. CDR3 loop: CASKKAGTSGTLYNEQFF. The CDR3 DNA is TGTGCCAGCAAAAAGGCCGGGACTAGCGGAACGCTATACAATGAGCAGTTCTTC.

The chain carries TRBV19 and TRBJ1-1; TRBD1 matches at 7 bases. This CDR3 contains 16 residues. J was trimmed by 3 bases and V by 6 bases; bases with no gene match: 13. Germline V CDR1 and CDR2: LNHDA, SQIVND (reference sequence). The chain's CDR3 is CASRRWETGPDTEAFF. CDR3 nucleotides: TGTGCCAGTAGGAGGTGGGAGACAGGGCCGGACACTGAAGCTTTCTTT.

This clonotype was detected many times. The chain has TRBV28 and TRBJ1-2; maybe TRBD1 (6 bases). CDR3 length equals 13 residues. Germline V gene sequence: CDR1 MDHEN, CDR2 SYDVKM. V lost 9 bases and J lost 4, with 15 bases in between. The CDR3 protein is CASKSRTAYGYTF. DNA of the CDR3: TGTGCCAGTAAGAGCCGGACAGCCTATGGCTACACCTTC.

This clonotype was detected ten times or more. The chain is built from TRBV20-1 and TRBJ2-1; tentative D call: TRBD1 (5 bases). Per the germline V gene, CDR1 is DFQATT and CDR2 is SNEGSKA (reference sequence). CDR3 length equals 12 residues. Trimming took off 1 base at V and 4 bases at J, with 5 bases between the two ends. CDR3 residues: CSARGTYNEQFF. The CDR3 region has the DNA TGCAGTGCTAGAGGGACATACAATGAGCAGTTCTTC.

The sample holds many counts of this clonotype. The chain uses TRBV6-1 and TRBJ2-3; D gene uncertain. Germline V gene data show CDR1 as MNHNS and CDR2 as SASEGT. The CDR3 extends over 14 amino acids. Trimming removed 3 bases from V and 2 bases from J, with 9 bases in between. The DNA for the CDR3 is TGTGCCAGCAGTGATGGCAGAAACACAGATACGCAGTATTTT. Its protein product is CASSDGRNTDTQYF.

J is TRBJ1-1 and V is TRBV20-1, with D possibly matching TRBD1 (6 bases). This CDR3 comprises 14 residues. Germline lookup yields CDR1 DFQATT and CDR2 SNEGSKA (reference sequence). Trimming took 6 bases from V and 0 from J, leaving 14 bases between them. The CDR3 loop is CSAVGGLLNTEAFF. The DNA of the CDR3 is TGCAGTGCCGTCGGGGGGCTGCTGAACACTGAAGCTTTCTTT.

This clonotype was recorded many times. The CDR3 sequence is CASRGQPDTEAFF. The CDR3 DNA sequence: TGTGCCAGCAGGGGACAACCCGACACTGAAGCTTTCTTT. The chain couples TRBV6-1 to TRBJ1-1, with D tentatively TRBD1 (6 bases). V was clipped by 6 bases and J by 3 bases, with 11 bases between them. Looked up from germline, CDR1 is MNHNS and CDR2 is SASEGT. This CDR3 region has 13 residues.

The genes are TRBV5-1 and TRBJ2-1; TRBD2 aligns across 7 bases. This CDR3 has 13 residues. The germline CDR1 and CDR2 sequences are SGHRS and YFSETQ. The V gene end was trimmed by 7 bases and the J gene end by 0 bases; junction bases not matched to a gene: 1. This chain's CDR3 is CASGEGSYNEQFF. DNA for the CDR3: TGCGCCAGCGGGGAGGGCTCCTACAATGAGCAGTTCTTC.

The chain is built from TRBV4-1 and TRBJ2-3; a weak D match, TRBD1 (5 bases). Germline CDR1 reads MGHRA; CDR2 reads YSYEKL. The CDR3 has 17 residues. V lost 0 bases to trimming and J lost 10 bases, with 23 bases between them. The CDR3 loop reads CASSQDGQGRALGSQYF. The CDR3, as DNA: TGCGCCAGCAGCCAAGACGGGCAGGGCAGGGCGCTTGGGTCGCAGTATTTT.

This sequence joins TRBV6-4 and TRBJ1-5; the D is unclear. Germline CDR1 reads MRHNA; CDR2 reads SNTAGT. Trimming cost V 7 bases and J 1 base, with 11 bases left between them. This CDR3 is built from 14 residues. The CDR3 spells CASIETRSNQPQHF. The DNA of the CDR3 is TGTGCCAGCATTGAGACACGGAGCAATCAGCCCCAGCATTTT.

This clonotype was observed many times. V usage is TRBV10-3 and J usage is TRBJ2-7, with 8 bases identical to TRBD2. Germline-derived CDR1 and CDR2 are ENHRY and SYGVKD. Trimming took 0 bases from V and 4 from J; bases not matched to a gene: 2. The CDR3 is made up of 14 amino acids. The CDR3 DNA reads TGTGCCATCAGTGAGTCCGGGACTAGATACGAGCAGTACTTC. It specifies CAISESGTRYEQYF.

The chain carries TRBV29-1 and TRBJ2-1; 14 bases are shared with TRBD2. Germline V gives CDR1 SQVTM, CDR2 ANQGSEA. The CDR3 length is 18 residues. V was pared by 6 bases and J by 6 bases, with 16 bases of the junction left unmatched. The CDR3 DNA is TGCAGCGTCTCCTACCCCGGGACTAGCGGGAGACGTACCAATGAGCAGTTCTTC. It codes for CSVSYPGTSGRRTNEQFF.

This clonotype was seen many times. V is TRBV12-3 or TRBV12-4 and J is TRBJ2-1; 12 bases map to TRBD2. The V segment lost 0 bases and the J segment 10 bases; nucleotides outside the gene matches: 10. This CDR3 region has 17 residues. This chain's CDR3 is CASSLAHETSGRWEQFF. CDR3 nucleotides: TGTGCCAGCAGTTTAGCGCATGAGACTAGCGGGAGATGGGAGCAGTTCTTC.

This chain joins TRBV5-8 and TRBJ1-5; D uncertain. This CDR3 is 16 amino acids long. CDR1 is SGHTS, CDR2 YDEGEE, per germline. With 3 bases removed from V and 7 bases from J, the gap between germline ends came to 20 bases. The CDR3 bases are TGTGCCAGCAGCTATGACCCGAGGGCGCTCGGGCAGCCCCAGCATTTT. Encoded protein: CASSYDPRALGQPQHF.

This clonotype was recorded at least ten times. This chain joins TRBV20-1 and TRBJ1-1, with 9 positions matching TRBD1. J gave up 9 bases and V 3 bases, and 11 bases lay outside the gene matches. Germline V gene lookup returns CDR1 DFQATT and CDR2 SNEGSKA (reference sequence). This CDR3 spans 14 amino acids. CDR3 DNA: TGCAGTGCTAGGGTGGGACAGGGAGGAGCCAAAGCTTTCTTT. Translating gives CSARVGQGGAKAFF.

This clonotype was detected ten times or more. The chain has TRBV5-1 and TRBJ2-3; D not resolved. CDR1 SGHRS and CDR2 YFSETQ come from the germline V gene. Trimming took 4 bases from V and 2 from J, leaving 5 bases between them. The CDR3 covers 12 residues. The CDR3 DNA reads as TGCGCCAGCAGCCTACTCACAGATACGCAGTATTTT. Amino acid sequence: CASSLLTDTQYF.

This clonotype was seen many times. The V and J genes are TRBV4-2 and TRBJ1-1, with TRBD1 matching 8 bases. The CDR3 extends over 14 amino acids. Germline V CDR1 and CDR2: LGHNA, YNFKEQ. Trimming at V came to 3 bases and at J to 3 bases, leaving 3 bases not matched to a gene. CDR3 residues: CASSHQGADTEAFF. The DNA for the CDR3 is TGTGCCAGCAGCCATCAGGGGGCGGACACTGAAGCTTTCTTT.

Many counts were recorded for this clonotype. The rearrangement links TRBV27 to TRBJ1-2; no firm D call. Germline loops: CDR1 MNHEY, CDR2 SMNVEV (reference sequence). Trimming removed 8 bases at V and 5 bases at J, with 3 bases between. The CDR3 is made up of 9 amino acids. The CDR3 region is CASAYGYTF. In DNA, the CDR3 is TGTGCCAGCGCTTATGGCTACACCTTC.

With regard to this clonotype: This sequence may be a read error, since a much larger clone differs from it by one base. This chain uses TRBV7-9 with TRBJ2-2, with D perhaps TRBD1 (6 bases). Germline assignment: CDR1 SEHNR and CDR2 FQNEAQ (reference sequence). V lost 4 bases, J lost 5 bases, and 14 bases lay in between. The CDR3 is 15 amino acids. The CDR3 region has the DNA TGTGCCAGCAGCTCGCCCCGGGACATTACCGGGGAGCTGTTTTTT. Translation: CASSSPRDITGELFF.

Ten or more counts support this clonotype. The gene calls are TRBV29-1 and TRBJ2-2, with no clear D. The CDR3 is made up of 13 amino acids. Germline V CDR1 and CDR2: SQVTM, ANQGSEA. The V end lost 7 bases, the J end lost 3 bases, and 12 bases lay between the germline ends. The CDR3 protein is CSGSGRDTGELFF. The DNA for the CDR3 is TGCAGCGGGAGTGGTCGGGACACCGGGGAGCTGTTTTTT.